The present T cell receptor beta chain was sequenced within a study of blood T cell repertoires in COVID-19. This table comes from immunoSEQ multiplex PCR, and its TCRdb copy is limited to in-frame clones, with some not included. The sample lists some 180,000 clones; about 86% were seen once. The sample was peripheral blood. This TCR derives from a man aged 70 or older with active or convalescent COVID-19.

The CDR3 loop reads CASSPRNSPSSGANVLTF. The CDR3 nucleotides read TGTGCCAGCTCACCACGCAACAGCCCGAGCTCTGGGGCCAACGTCCTGACTTTC. The chain carries TRBV18 and TRBJ2-6; no clear D. V gave up 1 base and J gave up 0 bases, with 13 bases separating them. The germline gives CDR1 KGHSH, CDR2 LQKENI. The CDR3 contains 18 residues.